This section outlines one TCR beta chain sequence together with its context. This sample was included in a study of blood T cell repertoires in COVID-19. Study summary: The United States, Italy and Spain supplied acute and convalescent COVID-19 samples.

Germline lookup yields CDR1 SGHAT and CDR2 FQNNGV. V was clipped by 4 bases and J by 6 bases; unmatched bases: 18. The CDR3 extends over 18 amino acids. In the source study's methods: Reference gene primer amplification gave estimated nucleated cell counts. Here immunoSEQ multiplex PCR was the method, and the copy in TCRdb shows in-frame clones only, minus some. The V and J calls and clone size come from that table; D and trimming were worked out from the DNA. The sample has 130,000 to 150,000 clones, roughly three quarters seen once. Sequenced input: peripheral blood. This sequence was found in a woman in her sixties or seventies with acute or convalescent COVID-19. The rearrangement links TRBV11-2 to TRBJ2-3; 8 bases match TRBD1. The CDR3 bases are TGTGCCAGCAGCTCACAGAACATACTGGGACAGGCGGTGGATACGCAGTATTTT. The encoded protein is CASSSQNILGQAVDTQYF.